A single T cell receptor beta chain is shown here with its context. Its target is not known. Each patient relapsed following autologous stem cell transplantation, and prior brentuximab vedotin exposure differed. The sample is drawn from a study of PD-1 blockade in classical Hodgkin lymphoma. Trimming removed 10 bases at V and 0 bases at J, with 15 bases between. The CDR3 contains 14 residues. The V gene's germline CDR1 is SNHLY and CDR2 FYNNEI. Study observations and caveats: Partial responders and progressors had significantly lower baseline TCR diversity. Causes of the repertoire differences remain undefined, possibly disease activity or prior therapy.

Assay used: immunoSEQ multiplex PCR; TCRdb lists only in-frame clones, some missing. Of tens of thousands of clones listed, about 88% are singletons. The chain has TRBV2 and TRBJ1-2, with D possibly being TRBD1 (5 bases). The receptor was derived from a human donor with classical Hodgkin lymphoma. The source material was peripheral blood mononuclear cells (PBMCs), sampled before the second cycle of nivolumab. The chain's CDR3 is CATHPGSANYGYTF. The CDR3, as DNA: TGTGCCACCCACCCAGGGTCGGCTAACTATGGCTACACCTTC.